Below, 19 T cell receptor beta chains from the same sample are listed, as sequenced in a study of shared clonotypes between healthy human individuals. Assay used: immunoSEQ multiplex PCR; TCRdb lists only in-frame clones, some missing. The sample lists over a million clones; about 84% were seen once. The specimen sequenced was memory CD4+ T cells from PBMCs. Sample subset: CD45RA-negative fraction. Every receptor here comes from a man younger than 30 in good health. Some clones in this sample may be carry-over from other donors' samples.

DNA for the CDR3: TGTGCCAGCAGCTTACCCCCGGGACAGGGCCAAGAGACCCAGTACTTC. Its protein is CASSLPPGQGQETQYF. The chain couples TRBV7-6 to TRBJ2-5; 9 bases map to TRBD1. CDR1 is SGHVS and CDR2 is FNYEAQ in the germline V gene. This CDR3 has 16 amino acids. V lost 2 bases, J lost 1 base, and 5 bases stayed unmatched.

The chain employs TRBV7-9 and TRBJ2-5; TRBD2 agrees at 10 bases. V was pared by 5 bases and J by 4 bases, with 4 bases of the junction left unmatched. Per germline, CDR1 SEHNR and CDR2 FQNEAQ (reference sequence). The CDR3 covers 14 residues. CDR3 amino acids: CASSQSGGGETQYF. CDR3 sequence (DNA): TGTGCCAGCAGCCAAAGCGGGGGGGGAGAGACCCAGTACTTC.

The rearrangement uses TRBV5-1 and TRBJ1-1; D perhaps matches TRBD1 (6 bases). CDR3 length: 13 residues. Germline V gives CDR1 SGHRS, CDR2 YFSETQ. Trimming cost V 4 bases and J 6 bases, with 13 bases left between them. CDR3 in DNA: TGCGCCAGCAGCCAAGAAGGGGGACCTGAAGCTTTCTTT. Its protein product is CASSQEGGPEAFF.

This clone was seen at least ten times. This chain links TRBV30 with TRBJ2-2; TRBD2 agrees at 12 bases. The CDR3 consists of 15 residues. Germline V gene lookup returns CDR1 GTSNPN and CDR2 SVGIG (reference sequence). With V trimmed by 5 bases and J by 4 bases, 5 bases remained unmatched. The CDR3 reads CAWDWTSGTTGELFF. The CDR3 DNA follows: TGTGCCTGGGATTGGACTAGCGGGACCACCGGGGAGCTGTTTTTT. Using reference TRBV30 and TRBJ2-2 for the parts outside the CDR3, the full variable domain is SQTIHQWPATLVQPVGSPLSLECTVEGTSNPNLYWYRQAAGRGLQLLFYSVGIGQISSEVPQNLSASRPQDRQFILSSKKLLLSDSGFYLCAWDWTSGTTGELFFGEGSRLTVL.

The CDR3 sequence is CAISDSGTSGPYQETQYF. DNA of the CDR3: TGTGCCATCAGTGACTCCGGGACTAGCGGACCGTACCAAGAGACCCAGTACTTC. The V gene is TRBV10-3, the J gene TRBJ2-5, with TRBD2 matching over 11 bases. This CDR3 has 18 residues. Germline V gene lookup returns CDR1 ENHRY and CDR2 SYGVKD. V gave up 3 bases and J gave up 0 bases; unmatched junction bases: 9.

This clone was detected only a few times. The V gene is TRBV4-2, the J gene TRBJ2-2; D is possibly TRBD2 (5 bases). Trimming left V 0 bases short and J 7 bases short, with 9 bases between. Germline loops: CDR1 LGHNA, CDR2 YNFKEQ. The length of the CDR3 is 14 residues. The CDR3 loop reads CASSQDVGGGELFF. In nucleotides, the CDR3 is TGTGCCAGCAGCCAAGACGTCGGAGGCGGGGAGCTGTTTTTT.

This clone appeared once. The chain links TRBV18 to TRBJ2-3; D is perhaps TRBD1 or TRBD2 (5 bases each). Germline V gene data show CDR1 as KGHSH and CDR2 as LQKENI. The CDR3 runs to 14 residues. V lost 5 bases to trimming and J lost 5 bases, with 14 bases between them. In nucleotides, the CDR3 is TGTGCCAGCTCATCCCGGGACCAGGGAGATACGCAGTATTTT. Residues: CASSSRDQGDTQYF.

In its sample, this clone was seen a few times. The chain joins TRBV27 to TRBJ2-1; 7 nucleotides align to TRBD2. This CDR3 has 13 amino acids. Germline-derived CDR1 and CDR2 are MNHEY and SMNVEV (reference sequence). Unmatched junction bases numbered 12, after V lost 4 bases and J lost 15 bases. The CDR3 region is CASSSQGGSQWFF. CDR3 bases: TGTGCCAGCAGTTCCCAGGGCGGGAGTCAGTGGTTCTTC.

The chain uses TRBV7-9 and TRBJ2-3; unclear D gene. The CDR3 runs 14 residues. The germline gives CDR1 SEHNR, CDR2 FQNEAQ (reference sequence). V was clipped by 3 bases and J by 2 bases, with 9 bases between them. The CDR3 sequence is CASSLGQYTDTQYF. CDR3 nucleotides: TGTGCCAGCAGCTTGGGCCAGTACACAGATACGCAGTATTTT. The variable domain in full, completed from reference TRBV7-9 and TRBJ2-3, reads DTGVSQNPRHKITKRGQNVTFRCDPISEHNRLYWYRQTLGQGPEFLTYFQNEAQLEKSRLLSDRFSAERPKGSFSTLEIQRTEQGDSAMYLCASSLGQYTDTQYFGPGTRLTVL.

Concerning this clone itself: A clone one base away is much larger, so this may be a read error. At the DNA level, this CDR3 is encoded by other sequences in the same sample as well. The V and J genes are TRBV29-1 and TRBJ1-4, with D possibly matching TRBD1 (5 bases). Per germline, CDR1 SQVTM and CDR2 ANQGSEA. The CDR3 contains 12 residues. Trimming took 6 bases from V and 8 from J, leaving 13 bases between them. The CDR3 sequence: CSVAGRSEKLFF. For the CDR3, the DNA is TGCAGCGTCGCAGGGAGAAGCGAAAAACTGTTTTTT.

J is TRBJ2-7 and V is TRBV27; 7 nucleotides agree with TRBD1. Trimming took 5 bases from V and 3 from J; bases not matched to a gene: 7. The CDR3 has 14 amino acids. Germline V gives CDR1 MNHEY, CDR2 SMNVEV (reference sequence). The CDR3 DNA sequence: TGTGCCAGCAGTAGACCGGGACAGAGCTACGAGCAGTACTTC. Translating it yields CASSRPGQSYEQYF.

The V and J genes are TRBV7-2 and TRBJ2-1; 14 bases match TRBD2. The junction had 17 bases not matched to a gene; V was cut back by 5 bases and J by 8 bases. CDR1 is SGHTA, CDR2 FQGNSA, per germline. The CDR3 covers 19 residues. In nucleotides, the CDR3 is TGTGCCAGCAGCCTGCTCGGGACTAGCGGGAGTGCCGGTATGGATGAGCAGTTCTTC. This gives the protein CASSLLGTSGSAGMDEQFF.

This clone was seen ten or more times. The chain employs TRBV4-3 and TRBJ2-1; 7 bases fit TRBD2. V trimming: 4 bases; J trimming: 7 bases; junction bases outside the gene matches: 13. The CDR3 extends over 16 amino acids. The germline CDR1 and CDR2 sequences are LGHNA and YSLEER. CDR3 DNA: TGCGCCAGCAGCCTTCTACCCTCTAGCGGCCTTAATGAGCAGTTCTTC. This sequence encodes CASSLLPSSGLNEQFF.

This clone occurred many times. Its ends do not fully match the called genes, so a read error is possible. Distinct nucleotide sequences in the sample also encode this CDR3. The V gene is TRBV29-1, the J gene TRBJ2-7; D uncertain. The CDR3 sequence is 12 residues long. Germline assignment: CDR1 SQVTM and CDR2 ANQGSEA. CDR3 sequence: CSVKDTSYEQYF. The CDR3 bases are TGCAGCGTTAAAGACACCTCCTACGAGCAGTACTTC.

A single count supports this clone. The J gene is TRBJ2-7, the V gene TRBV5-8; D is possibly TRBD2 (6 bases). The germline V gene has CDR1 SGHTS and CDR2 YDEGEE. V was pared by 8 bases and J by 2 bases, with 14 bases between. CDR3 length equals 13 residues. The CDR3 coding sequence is TGTGCCAGTCTCCCCTCGGGGGCCTACGAGCAGTACTTC. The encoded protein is CASLPSGAYEQYF. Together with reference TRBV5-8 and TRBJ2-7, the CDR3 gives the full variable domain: EAGVTQSPTHLIKTRGQQATLRCSPISGHTSVYWYQQALGLGLQFLLWYDEGEERNRGNFPPRFSGRQFPNYSSELNVNALELEDSALYLCASLPSGAYEQYFGPGTRLTVT.

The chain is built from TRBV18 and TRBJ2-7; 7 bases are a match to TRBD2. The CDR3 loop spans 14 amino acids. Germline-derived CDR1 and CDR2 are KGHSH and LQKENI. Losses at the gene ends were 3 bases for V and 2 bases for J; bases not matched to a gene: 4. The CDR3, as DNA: TGTGCCAGCTCACCTTCGGGGGGTGCCTACGAGCAGTACTTC. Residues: CASSPSGGAYEQYF.

The CDR3 protein is CASSGSLGNEKLFF. The CDR3 DNA reads as TGTGCCAGCAGTGGGTCACTCGGTAATGAAAAACTGTTTTTT. This sequence joins TRBV28 and TRBJ1-4, with D hard to call. Trimming removed 5 bases from V and 4 bases from J, with 11 bases in between. Germline CDR1 is MDHEN and CDR2 is SYDVKM. This CDR3 is 14 amino acids long. Full variable domain (rest looked up from reference TRBV28 and TRBJ1-4): DVKVTQSSRYLVKRTGEKVFLECVQDMDHENMFWYRQDPGLGLRLIYFSYDVKMKEKGDIPEGYSVSREKKERFSLILESASTNQTSMYLCASSGSLGNEKLFFGSGTQLSVL.

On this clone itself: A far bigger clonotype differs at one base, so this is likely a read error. CDR3 DNA sequence: TGTGCCAACAAGGGAGAAGAGACCCAGTACTTC. This sequence encodes CANKGEETQYF. The chain has TRBV25-1 and TRBJ2-5; TRBD2 might be the D (5 bases). Germline V gene data show CDR1 as MGHDK and CDR2 as SYGVNS. V lost 10 bases, J lost 3 bases, and 9 bases lay in between. The CDR3 covers 11 residues.

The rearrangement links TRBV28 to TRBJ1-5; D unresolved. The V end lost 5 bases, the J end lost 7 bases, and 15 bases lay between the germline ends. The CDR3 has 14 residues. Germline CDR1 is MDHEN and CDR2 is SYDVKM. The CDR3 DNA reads TGTGCCAGCAGTCAAGGACTGGATTTCCAGCCCCAGCATTTT. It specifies CASSQGLDFQPQHF.